One and the same sample provided the 24 T cell receptor beta chains below, sequenced in a study of blood T cell repertoires in COVID-19 (dated by TCRdb to the early 2020s). Library preparation employed the immunoSEQ multiplex PCR assay. TCRdb obtained this table from immuneACCESS and retained in-frame rearrangements with V and J assigned. These tables miss some clones; where compared with another copy, unresolved V genes account for less than half of the shortfall, and the remainder is unexplained. Across this sample there are about 480,000 clones, with roughly 90% seen only once. The ten biggest clones cover roughly 4% of the sample. Material: peripheral blood. The receptors come from a woman between 25 and 40 years old with acute or convalescent COVID-19.

In its sample, this clone was seen a few times. This rearrangement joins TRBV5-5 to TRBJ1-5; 9 bases fit TRBD1. Unmatched junction bases numbered 6, after V lost 4 bases and J lost 4 bases. The CDR3 runs to 15 residues. CDR1 is SGHKS and CDR2 is YYEKEE in the germline V gene (reference sequence). The CDR3 nucleotides are TGTGCCAGCAGCGTAGGGACAGGGCCGAATCAGCCCCAGCATTTT. Translating gives CASSVGTGPNQPQHF.

CDR3: CASSPPPPGQNNSPLHF. The CDR3 DNA sequence: TGTGCCAGCAGCCCCCCCCCTCCGGGACAGAATAATTCACCCCTCCACTTT. J is TRBJ1-6 and V is TRBV28, with 7 bases aligning to TRBD1. The CDR3 length is 17 residues. CDR1 is MDHEN, CDR2 SYDVKM, per germline. Unmatched junction bases numbered 13, after V lost 6 bases and J lost 5 bases.

This clone was picked up a small number of times. The V gene is TRBV18, the J gene TRBJ1-1; D remains ambiguous. V was cut by 2 bases and J by 3 bases, with 10 bases left in between. The CDR3 length is 14 residues. Germline V gene lookup returns CDR1 KGHSH and CDR2 LQKENI. CDR3 in DNA: TGTGCCAGCTCACCATTTAAGGGAGACACTGAAGCTTTCTTT. Translation: CASSPFKGDTEAFF.

V gene TRBV21-1 combines with J gene TRBJ2-7; TRBD1 reflects the table's D call only, with no check against the DNA. TRBV21-1 is a recognized pseudogene. The length of the CDR3 is 12 residues. The CDR3 here is CATAPYRGEQYF. DNA for the CDR3: TGTGCCACGGCCCCTTACAGGGGCGAGCAGTACTTC.

The chain is built from TRBV9 and TRBJ2-1; 8 nucleotides align to TRBD2. The junction had 11 bases not matched to a gene; V was cut back by 4 bases and J by 5 bases. Germline loops: CDR1 SGDLS, CDR2 YYNGEE. The CDR3 has 16 residues. This CDR3 is CASSPWGRGENNEQFF. CDR3 coding DNA: TGTGCCAGCAGCCCCTGGGGGCGGGGGGAAAACAATGAGCAGTTCTTC.

The chain couples TRBV7-2 to TRBJ1-2, with 8 bases identical to TRBD1. This CDR3 has 14 amino acids. The V gene end was trimmed by 5 bases and the J gene end by 3 bases; junction bases not matched to a gene: 5. The germline gives CDR1 SGHTA, CDR2 FQGNSA. CDR3 region: CASSPGGADYGYTF. CDR3 DNA: TGTGCCAGCAGCCCAGGGGGCGCCGACTATGGCTACACCTTC.

The V and J genes are TRBV11-2 and TRBJ2-5, with D maybe TRBD2 (6 bases). CDR3 length: 16 residues. The germline V and J ends were trimmed by 2 bases and 5 bases, with 18 bases remaining between them. Germline V gives CDR1 SGHAT, CDR2 FQNNGV. The CDR3 DNA reads TGTGCCAGCAGCTTATTGGACCGGGGGAGAGGGGAGACCCAGTACTTC. Its translation is CASSLLDRGRGETQYF.

The chain couples TRBV7-9 to TRBJ1-4, with 9 bases aligning to TRBD1. CDR3 length: 18 residues. Unmatched junction bases numbered 10, after V lost 5 bases and J lost 0 bases. Germline values: CDR1 SEHNR, CDR2 FQNEAQ (reference sequence). Here the CDR3 DNA reads TGTGCCAGCAGCCCGCCCCCGGGACAGGGTTCAACTAATGAAAAACTGTTTTTT. Translated: CASSPPPGQGSTNEKLFF.

The CDR3 DNA is TGTGCCAGCAGCCGTGGACTAGCGGGTAGCGGGGAGCTGTTTTTT. It encodes CASSRGLAGSGELFF. The chain employs TRBV5-6 and TRBJ2-2, with TRBD2 matching 11 bases. This CDR3 has 15 residues. V lost 4 bases and J lost 7; bases outside the gene matches: 6. Germline V gene data show CDR1 as SGHDT and CDR2 as YYEEEE.

The chain employs TRBV19 and TRBJ1-5, with a weak D call TRBD1 (5 bases). CDR1 is LNHDA and CDR2 is SQIVND in the germline V gene (reference sequence). This CDR3 has 14 amino acids. Trimming shortened V by 3 bases and J by 6 bases, and 12 bases separated the two germline ends. The CDR3 DNA sequence: TGTGCCAGTAGTATTTCAGGGTCGGGTCAGCCCCAGCATTTT. It codes for CASSISGSGQPQHF.

This clone was recorded once. CDR3 amino acids: CASSLQGGQETQYF. CDR3 in DNA: TGTGCCAGCAGTTTACAGGGGGGCCAAGAGACCCAGTACTTC. V usage is TRBV28 and J usage is TRBJ2-5, with D tentatively TRBD1 (7 bases). The length of the CDR3 is 14 residues. CDR1 is MDHEN and CDR2 is SYDVKM in the germline V gene. V was cut by 2 bases and J by 1 base, with 8 bases left in between.

The genes are TRBV5-4 and TRBJ1-2; weak D call: TRBD1 (6 bases). The CDR3 extends over 14 amino acids. Germline assignment: CDR1 SGHNT and CDR2 YYREEE (reference sequence). V was pared by 4 bases and J by 2 bases, with 12 bases between. CDR3 sequence: CASSGQKRNYGYTF. CDR3 sequence (DNA): TGTGCCAGCAGCGGACAGAAGAGAAACTATGGCTACACCTTC. Full variable domain (missing parts from reference TRBV5-4 and TRBJ1-2): ETGVTQSPTHLIKTRGQQVTLRCSSQSGHNTVSWYQQALGQGPQFIFQYYREEENGRGNFPPRFSGLQFPNYSSELNVNALELDDSALYLCASSGQKRNYGYTFGSGTRLTVV.

The gene calls are TRBV19 and TRBJ2-5; TRBD1 agrees at 9 bases. CDR1 and CDR2 from the germline V gene are LNHDA and SQIVND (reference sequence). V was pared by 7 bases and J by 5 bases, with 8 bases of the junction left unmatched. The CDR3 is 14 amino acids. This CDR3 reads CASMGTGSHETQYF. The CDR3, as DNA: TGTGCCAGTATGGGGACAGGGTCGCATGAGACCCAGTACTTC. The variable domain in full, completed from reference TRBV19 and TRBJ2-5, reads DGGITQSPKYLFRKEGQNVTLSCEQNLNHDAMYWYRQDPGQGLRLIYYSQIVNDFQKGDIAEGYSVSREKKESFPLTVTSAQKNPTAFYLCASMGTGSHETQYFGPGTRLLVL.

The chain has TRBV2 and TRBJ2-3; a weak D match, TRBD2 (6 bases). CDR3 length: 13 residues. The ends were cut back, 4 bases at V and 5 bases at J, with 10 bases in the middle. The germline V gene encodes CDR1 SNHLY and CDR2 FYNNEI. Written as DNA, the CDR3 is TGTGCCAGCAGTGTAGTCGGGGGAGATACGCAGTATTTT. Amino acid sequence: CASSVVGGDTQYF.

The sample holds one count of this clone. The chain combines TRBV19 with TRBJ2-5; perhaps TRBD2 as D (5 bases). V shed 2 bases and J shed 6 bases, with 16 bases lying between them. The CDR3 is 15 residues long. Germline V gene data show CDR1 as LNHDA and CDR2 as SQIVND (reference sequence). The CDR3 region is CASSITWRSRKTQYF. In DNA, the CDR3 is TGTGCCAGTAGTATAACATGGAGGAGTCGAAAGACCCAGTACTTC.

The gene calls are TRBV6-5 and TRBJ2-2; D may be TRBD2 (6 bases). This CDR3 spans 15 amino acids. V lost 0 bases and J 2 bases, leaving 7 bases between the germline ends. CDR1 and CDR2 from the germline V gene are MNHEY and SVGAGI. The CDR3 here is CASSYSRGNTGELFF. CDR3 nucleotide sequence: TGTGCCAGCAGTTACTCGCGGGGCAACACCGGGGAGCTGTTTTTT.

The chain couples TRBV28 to TRBJ1-5; D possibly corresponds to TRBD1 (6 bases). The CDR3 length is 14 residues. The V gene lost 3 bases and the J gene lost 2 bases, with 8 bases spanning the gap. Germline V gives CDR1 MDHEN, CDR2 SYDVKM. The CDR3 region has the DNA TGTGCCAGCAGTTTCAGGGGTGGCAATCAGCCCCAGCATTTT. Translated: CASSFRGGNQPQHF.

The gene calls are TRBV30 and TRBJ2-7; unclear D gene. This CDR3 has 14 residues. The germline V gene encodes CDR1 GTSNPN and CDR2 SVGIG (reference sequence). Trimming took 6 bases from V and 2 from J, leaving 17 bases between them. For the CDR3, the DNA is TGTGCCTGCTACTCACGGGTCCCAGCCTACGAGCAGTACTTC. As protein: CACYSRVPAYEQYF.

The rearrangement links TRBV7-3 to TRBJ2-7, with TRBD2 identical over 9 bases. V lost 3 bases and J lost 6; bases outside the gene matches: 9. CDR1 SGHTA and CDR2 FQGTGA come from the germline V gene. The length of the CDR3 is 15 residues. CDR3 in DNA: TGTGCCAGCAGCTTTAGCGGGGGAACGCCTAGCGAGCAGTACTTC. Translating it yields CASSFSGGTPSEQYF.

This chain uses TRBV15 with TRBJ2-5; the match to TRBD1 covers 7 bases. Germline trimming cut 3 bases from V and 2 bases from J; bases unmatched to any gene: 9. The CDR3 extends over 16 amino acids. Germline V gene lookup returns CDR1 LNHNV and CDR2 YYDKDF (reference sequence). CDR3 in amino acids: CATSRHPGQLQETQYF. As DNA, the CDR3 is TGTGCCACCAGCAGGCATCCGGGACAGCTACAAGAGACCCAGTACTTC.

The chain has TRBV2 and TRBJ1-6; D remains unclear. CDR3 length equals 14 residues. Germline CDR1 and CDR2: SNHLY and FYNNEI. V gave up 8 bases and J gave up 8 bases, with 16 bases separating them. This chain's CDR3 is CASVITDMDSPLHF. For the CDR3, the DNA is TGTGCCAGCGTGATCACTGATATGGATTCACCCCTCCACTTT.

The chain couples TRBV28 to TRBJ1-2; perhaps TRBD1 as D (6 bases). Germline V gives CDR1 MDHEN, CDR2 SYDVKM. The germline V and J ends were trimmed by 8 bases and 5 bases, with 21 bases remaining between them. The CDR3 is 15 residues long. CDR3 coding DNA: TGTGCCAGCCTTCAACCGGGGACACGTCTATATGGCTACACCTTC. Translation: CASLQPGTRLYGYTF.

The gene calls are TRBV3-1 (or the pseudogene TRBV3-2) and TRBJ1-3; perhaps TRBD1 as D (5 bases). V lost 6 bases, J lost 0 bases, and 12 bases lay in between. The CDR3 is 15 amino acids. Looked up from germline, CDR1 is LGHDT and CDR2 is YNNKEL (reference sequence). This CDR3 is CASRTDSDSGNTIYF. CDR3 DNA sequence: TGTGCCAGCAGGACAGACAGCGACTCTGGAAACACCATATATTTT.

The chain employs TRBV3-1 (or the pseudogene TRBV3-2) and TRBJ1-3; 8 bases align to TRBD1. The J segment lost 0 bases and the V segment lost 4 bases, leaving 14 bases of the junction unmatched. CDR1 and CDR2 from the germline V gene are LGHDT and YNNKEL (reference sequence). The CDR3 has 19 amino acids. The CDR3 coding sequence is TGTGCCAGCAGCCCTTCCGGGACAGGATCGATATACTCTGGAAACACCATATATTTT. Its protein is CASSPSGTGSIYSGNTIYF.